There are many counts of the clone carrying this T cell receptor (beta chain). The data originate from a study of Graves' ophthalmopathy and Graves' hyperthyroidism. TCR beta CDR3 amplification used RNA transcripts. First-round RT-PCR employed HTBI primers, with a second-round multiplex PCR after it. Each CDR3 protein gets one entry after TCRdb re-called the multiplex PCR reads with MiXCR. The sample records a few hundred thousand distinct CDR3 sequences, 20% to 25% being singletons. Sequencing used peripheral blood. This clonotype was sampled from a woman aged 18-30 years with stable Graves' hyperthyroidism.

DNA of the CDR3: TGTGCCAGCAGTTCAATACGCTCAGGGGTTAGCAATCAGCCCCAGCATTTT. Translating gives CASSSIRSGVSNQPQHF. V is TRBV28 and J is TRBJ1-5; possibly TRBD1 for D (6 bases). Per germline, CDR1 MDHEN and CDR2 SYDVKM. The CDR3 runs 17 residues. Trimming left V 4 bases short and J 0 bases short, with 16 bases between.